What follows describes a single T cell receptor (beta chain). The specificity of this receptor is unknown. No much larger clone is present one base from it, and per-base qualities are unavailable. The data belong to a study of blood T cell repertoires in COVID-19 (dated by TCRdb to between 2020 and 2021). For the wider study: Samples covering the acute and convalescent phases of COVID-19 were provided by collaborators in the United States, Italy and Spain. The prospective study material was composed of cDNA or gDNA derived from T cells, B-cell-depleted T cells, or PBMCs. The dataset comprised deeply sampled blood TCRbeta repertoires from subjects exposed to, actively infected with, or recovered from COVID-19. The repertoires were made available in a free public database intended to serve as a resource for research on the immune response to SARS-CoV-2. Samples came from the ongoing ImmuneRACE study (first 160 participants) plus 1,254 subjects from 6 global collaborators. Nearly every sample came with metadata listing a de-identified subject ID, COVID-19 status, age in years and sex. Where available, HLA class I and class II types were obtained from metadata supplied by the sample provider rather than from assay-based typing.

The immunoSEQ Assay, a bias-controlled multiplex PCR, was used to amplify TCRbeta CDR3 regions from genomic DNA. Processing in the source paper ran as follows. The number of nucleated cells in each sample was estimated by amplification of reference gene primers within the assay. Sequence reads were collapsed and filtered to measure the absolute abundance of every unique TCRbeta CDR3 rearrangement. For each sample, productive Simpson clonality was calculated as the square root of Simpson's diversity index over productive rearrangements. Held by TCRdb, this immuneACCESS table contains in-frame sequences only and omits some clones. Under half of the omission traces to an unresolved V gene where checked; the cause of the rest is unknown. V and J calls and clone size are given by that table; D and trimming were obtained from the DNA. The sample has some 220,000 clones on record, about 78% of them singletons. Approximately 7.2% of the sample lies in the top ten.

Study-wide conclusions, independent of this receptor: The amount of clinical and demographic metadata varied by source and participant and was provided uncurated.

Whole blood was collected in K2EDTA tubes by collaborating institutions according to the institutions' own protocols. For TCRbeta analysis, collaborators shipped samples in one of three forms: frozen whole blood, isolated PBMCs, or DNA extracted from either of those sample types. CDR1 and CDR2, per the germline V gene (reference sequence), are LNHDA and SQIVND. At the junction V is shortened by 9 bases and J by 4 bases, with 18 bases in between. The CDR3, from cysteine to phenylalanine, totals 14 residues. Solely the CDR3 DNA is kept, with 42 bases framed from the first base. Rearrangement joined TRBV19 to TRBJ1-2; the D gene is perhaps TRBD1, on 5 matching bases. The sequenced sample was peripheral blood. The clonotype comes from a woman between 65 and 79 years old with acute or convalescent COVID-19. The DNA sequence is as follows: TGTGCCAGCCAAAACCGCCAGGGTGGCTATGGCTACACCTTC. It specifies CASQNRQGGYGYTF. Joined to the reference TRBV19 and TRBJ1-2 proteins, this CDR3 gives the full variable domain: DGGITQSPKYLFRKEGQNVTLSCEQNLNHDAMYWYRQDPGQGLRLIYYSQIVNDFQKGDIAEGYSVSREKKESFPLTVTSAQKNPTAFYLCASQNRQGGYGYTFGSGTRLTVV.